Below, 21 T cell receptor beta chains from the same sample are listed, as sequenced in a study of T cells in narcolepsy. Assay: immunoSEQ multiplex PCR; the TCRdb copy retains only in-frame clones and omits some. The table records around 34,000 clones, 79% of them present only once. Sequences were obtained from memory (CD45RA-) CD4+ T cells from blood. Source of these receptors: a human donor in good health.

The table lists this clone with a few counts. This chain uses TRBV18 with TRBJ2-1, with a possible D match to TRBD2 (6 bases). V lost 4 bases and J 8 bases, leaving 18 bases between the germline ends. The CDR3 extends over 15 amino acids. Germline loops: CDR1 KGHSH, CDR2 LQKENI. This CDR3 is CASSRQSGLVDEQFF. For the CDR3, the DNA is TGTGCCAGCTCACGCCAATCGGGACTTGTCGATGAGCAGTTCTTC.

This chain uses TRBV12-5 with TRBJ2-1; D may be TRBD1 (6 bases). This CDR3 is built from 15 residues. Trimming took off 1 base at V and 2 bases at J, with 9 bases between the two ends. Germline assignment: CDR1 LGHNT and CDR2 FRNRAP. Here the CDR3 DNA reads TGTGCTAGTGGTTTGGCTAGGACAGCCTACAATGAGCAGTTCTTC. This sequence encodes CASGLARTAYNEQFF. The variable domain in full, completed from reference TRBV12-5 and TRBJ2-1, reads DARVTQTPRHKVTEMGQEVTMRCQPILGHNTVFWYRQTMMQGLELLAYFRNRAPLDDSGMPKDRFSAEMPDATLATLKIQPSEPRDSAVYFCASGLARTAYNEQFFGPGTRLTVL.

The V and J genes are TRBV14 and TRBJ1-1; D is unresolved. This CDR3 is built from 13 residues. Trimming pared 1 base from V and 2 bases from J, leaving 5 bases between. Germline loops: CDR1 SGHDN, CDR2 FVKESK. CDR3 region: CASSQGINTEAFF. The CDR3 DNA sequence: TGTGCCAGCAGCCAAGGGATTAACACTGAAGCTTTCTTT.

This rearrangement joins TRBV7-7 to TRBJ2-3; 7 bases match TRBD2. Trimming at V came to 5 bases and at J to 4 bases, leaving 9 bases not matched to a gene. CDR3 size: 15 residues. Germline loops: CDR1 SSHAT, CDR2 FNYEAQ (reference sequence). In DNA, the CDR3 is TGTGCCAGCAGCGCAAGCGGGAATGGGGCAGATACGCAGTATTTT. Translated: CASSASGNGADTQYF.

This sequence joins TRBV6-1 and TRBJ2-2; 11 bases are a match to TRBD2. The CDR3 spans 14 residues. V lost 10 bases to trimming and J lost 5 bases; unmatched junction nucleotides: 6. Looked up from germline, CDR1 is MNHNS and CDR2 is SASEGT. The CDR3 DNA follows: TGTGCCACGTCGTGGACTAGCGGGACCGGGGAGCTGTTTTTT. Protein: CATSWTSGTGELFF.

This clone was seen once. V usage is TRBV25-1 and J usage is TRBJ2-1; TRBD2 matches at 12 bases. Germline CDR1 MGHDK, CDR2 SYGVNS. With 3 bases clipped from V and 8 bases from J, the junction kept 5 bases outside the gene matches. The CDR3 covers 15 residues. The chain's CDR3 is CASSETSGSLHEQFF. The CDR3 region has the DNA TGTGCCAGCAGTGAGACTAGCGGGAGTCTTCATGAGCAGTTCTTC.

The rearrangement links TRBV6-1 to TRBJ2-7, with TRBD2 identical over 8 bases. V gave up 0 bases and J gave up 4 bases; unmatched junction bases: 5. CDR1 is MNHNS and CDR2 is SASEGT in the germline V gene. The CDR3 is 15 residues long. In DNA form, the CDR3 reads TGTGCCAGCAGTGAAGCAGCGGGAGCGGGTTACGAGCAGTACTTC. As protein: CASSEAAGAGYEQYF.

The chain is built from TRBV11-2 and TRBJ1-5; D not resolved. V lost 5 bases and J lost 10, with 12 bases in between. Germline CDR1 SGHAT, CDR2 FQNNGV. The CDR3 has 12 amino acids. CDR3 nucleotide sequence: TGTGCCAGCAGCCCAAAGGGAGGCCCCCAGCATTTT. Translated: CASSPKGGPQHF.

This rearrangement joins TRBV13 to TRBJ2-3, with 8 bases matching TRBD2. Per germline, CDR1 PRHDT and CDR2 FYEKMQ (reference sequence). The trim removed 3 bases at V and 0 bases at J, leaving 11 bases unmatched. CDR3 length: 18 amino acids. CDR3: CASSFSPGLVPSTDTQYF. In nucleotides, the CDR3 is TGTGCCAGCAGCTTCTCCCCGGGACTAGTCCCTAGCACAGATACGCAGTATTTT.

The chain uses TRBV5-1 and TRBJ2-3, with a possible D match to TRBD2 (6 bases). The germline CDR1 and CDR2 sequences are SGHRS and YFSETQ. CDR3 length: 15 residues. Trimming removed 0 bases from V and 4 bases from J, with 12 bases in between. This CDR3 reads CASSLAGGYSDTQYF. CDR3 DNA: TGCGCCAGCAGCTTGGCAGGAGGGTATTCAGATACGCAGTATTTT.

The chain carries TRBV14 and TRBJ1-1, with 7 bases aligning to TRBD1. The CDR3 has 15 residues. J was trimmed by 6 bases and V by 4 bases; bases with no gene match: 11. Germline-derived CDR1 and CDR2 are SGHDN and FVKESK. CDR3 DNA sequence: TGTGCCAGCAGCCTCCGGACAGGACATGTGTCTGAAGCTTTCTTT. Protein product: CASSLRTGHVSEAFF.

This rearrangement joins TRBV6-5 to TRBJ2-5; TRBD1 is a possible D gene (5 bases). Germline CDR1 reads MNHEY; CDR2 reads SVGAGI. Trimming took off 5 bases at V and 7 bases at J, with 17 bases between the two ends. The CDR3 spans 14 residues. CDR3: CASSATTVAGTQYF. The CDR3 nucleotides are TGTGCCAGCAGTGCCACGACAGTGGCTGGGACCCAGTACTTC.

V is TRBV11-2 and J is TRBJ2-3; D ambiguous. Per the germline V gene, CDR1 is SGHAT and CDR2 is FQNNGV. V dropped 5 bases and J dropped 0 bases, with 15 bases sitting between them. The CDR3 consists of 16 residues. This chain's CDR3 is CASSPGASESTDTQYF. CDR3 nucleotides: TGTGCCAGCAGCCCGGGCGCCAGCGAGAGCACAGATACGCAGTATTTT.

The rearrangement links TRBV4-2 to TRBJ2-7, with D possibly TRBD2 on 6 matching bases. This CDR3 is 15 amino acids long. V lost 0 bases, J lost 1 base, and 10 bases lay in between. In germline, CDR1 is LGHNA, CDR2 YNFKEQ. CDR3 sequence (DNA): TGTGCCAGCAGCCAAGAGTTCGGGGGATCCTACGAGCAGTACTTC. Protein sequence: CASSQEFGGSYEQYF.

This chain joins TRBV5-6 and TRBJ2-6; D call uncertain. The CDR3 runs 13 residues. The V and J ends lost 4 bases and 6 bases respectively, with 8 bases between them. CDR1 is SGHDT and CDR2 is YYEEEE in the germline V gene. The CDR3 spells CASSTPAANVLTF. The CDR3 region has the DNA TGTGCCAGCAGCACACCTGCGGCCAACGTCCTGACTTTC.

CDR3 nucleotide sequence: TGTGCCAGTAGTATACAGGGGTGGAACTATGGCTACACCTTC. As protein: CASSIQGWNYGYTF. The chain links TRBV19 to TRBJ1-2; perhaps TRBD1 as D (6 bases). The V and J ends lost 2 bases and 2 bases respectively, with 9 bases between them. Germline V gene sequence: CDR1 LNHDA, CDR2 SQIVND (reference sequence). CDR3 length: 14 residues.

The genes are TRBV6-6 and TRBJ1-1; TRBD1 is a possible D gene (5 bases). This CDR3 is 13 amino acids long. Germline V gene data show CDR1 as MNHNY and CDR2 as SVGAGI (reference sequence). Trimming took off 3 bases at V and 6 bases at J, with 11 bases between the two ends. For the CDR3, the DNA is TGTGCCAGCAGTTATCACACGACAGCTGAAGCTTTCTTT. Encoded protein: CASSYHTTAEAFF.

V is TRBV5-1 and J is TRBJ2-7; 10 positions agree with TRBD2. Germline V gene lookup returns CDR1 SGHRS and CDR2 YFSETQ. This CDR3 has 14 residues. Trimming removed 2 bases from V and 5 bases from J; junction bases left unmatched: 4. The CDR3 DNA is TGCGCCAGCAGCTTAATAGCGGGAGGCGACGAGCAGTACTTC. Translation: CASSLIAGGDEQYF.

The chain recombines TRBV6-1 with TRBJ1-1; no reliable D call. The CDR3 sequence is 10 residues long. Germline CDR1 is MNHNS and CDR2 is SASEGT. With 5 bases removed from V and 9 bases from J, the gap between germline ends came to 7 bases. Here the CDR3 DNA reads TGTGCCAGCAGTTACTCACAAGCTTTCTTT. Translation gives CASSYSQAFF.

The genes are TRBV29-1 and TRBJ1-2, with D tentatively TRBD1 (6 bases). The CDR3 contains 12 residues. Trimming removed 6 bases from V and 4 bases from J, with 12 bases in between. CDR1 and CDR2 from the germline V gene are SQVTM and ANQGSEA. CDR3 region: CSVSPGAYGYTF. CDR3 in DNA: TGCAGCGTGTCCCCAGGGGCCTATGGCTACACCTTC.

The chain carries TRBV7-8 and TRBJ2-5; no firm D call. The germline V gene has CDR1 SGHVS and CDR2 FQNEAQ. There are 11 residues in the CDR3. Trimming removed 5 bases from V and 3 bases from J, with 4 bases in between. CDR3 sequence (DNA): TGTGCCAGCAGCGCAGAAGAGACCCAGTACTTC. Its translation is CASSAEETQYF.